The 15 T cell receptor beta chains below all came from one sample that was sequenced in a study of CXCR3-negative and CXCR3-positive naive CD8 T cells. General study results and limits: CXCR3-expressing naive cells carried TRB CDR3s more hydrophobic than those of CXCR3-negative naive cells.

UMI-labeled TRB cDNA libraries were prepared by 5' RACE. Each CDR3 protein gets one entry in TCRdb, which reprocessed the 5' RACE reads and gives no DNA. In total, the table holds 150,000 or so distinct CDR3 sequences. The antigens for these receptors are not known. Sequenced: naive CXCR3+ CD8+ T cells from blood. The sample's subset: CD45RO-CCR7+CD27+CD95- naive CD8+ T cells expressing CXCR3 (TNR3+). The source of these receptors is a human donor in good health. Some clones in this sample may be carry-over from other donors' samples.

The chain combines TRBV5-1 with TRBJ2-2; the TCRdb D gene call, TRBD1, has no DNA to confirm it. Per germline, CDR1 SGHRS and CDR2 YFSETQ. The CDR3 loop spans 17 amino acids. CDR3 region: CASSPTGVRRYTGELFF.

The genes are TRBV7-9 and TRBJ2-1. Germline V CDR1 and CDR2: SEHNR, FQNEAQ (reference sequence). The CDR3 contains 14 residues. The CDR3 region is CASRTDLSYNEQFF.

The gene calls are TRBV7-9 and TRBJ2-1; TCRdb proposes TRBD1, but this gene call is untestable without DNA. This CDR3 is 14 amino acids long. Germline V lookup: CDR1 SEHNR, CDR2 FQNEAQ (reference sequence). CDR3 protein: CASSPPGAVDEQFF.

This sequence joins TRBV5-6 and TRBJ2-2. CDR1 and CDR2 from the germline V gene are SGHDT and YYEEEE. The CDR3 contains 15 residues. The CDR3: CASSLGRTFTGELFF.

The chain joins TRBV5-1 to TRBJ2-6; the TCRdb D gene call, TRBD2, has no DNA to confirm it. The germline CDR1 and CDR2 sequences are SGHRS and YFSETQ. This CDR3 region has 17 residues. The CDR3 sequence: CASSLGLAGSGANVLTF.

The J gene is TRBJ2-1, the V gene TRBV7-9; TCRdb calls TRBD1, which cannot be checked without DNA. This CDR3 has 15 amino acids. The germline V gene encodes CDR1 SEHNR and CDR2 FQNEAQ (reference sequence). The CDR3 here is CASTGGRRSYNEQFF.

V and J are TRBV28 and TRBJ2-7; absent DNA, TCRdb's TRBD1 call cannot be checked. The CDR3 is made up of 14 amino acids. Germline V gene sequence: CDR1 MDHEN, CDR2 SYDVKM. This CDR3 is CASSPPGITYEQYF.

V and J are TRBV6-5 and TRBJ2-4. Germline V lookup: CDR1 MNHEY, CDR2 SVGAGI. This CDR3 region has 15 residues. CDR3 residues: CASSLNQLAKNIQYF.

CDR3 loop: CATTETDYIYNEQFF. The chain combines TRBV24-1 with TRBJ2-1; TCRdb lists TRBD2, though no DNA is available to test this call. Looked up from germline, CDR1 is KGHDR and CDR2 is SFDVKD. The CDR3 sequence is 15 residues long.

J is TRBJ2-7 and V is TRBV30. CDR3 length: 13 amino acids. Germline loops: CDR1 GTSNPN, CDR2 SVGIG (reference sequence). The CDR3 protein is CAWSNRSSYEQYF. The full variable domain, rest sourced from reference TRBV30 and TRBJ2-7, is SQTIHQWPATLVQPVGSPLSLECTVEGTSNPNLYWYRQAAGRGLQLLFYSVGIGQISSEVPQNLSASRPQDRQFILSSKKLLLSDSGFYLCAWSNRSSYEQYFGPGTRLTVT.

The chain carries TRBV7-9 and TRBJ2-1. This CDR3 comprises 14 residues. The V gene's germline CDR1 is SEHNR and CDR2 FQNEAQ (reference sequence). The CDR3 sequence: CASSFGTSYNEQFF.

The V call is TRBV21-1, the J call TRBJ2-2. TRBV21-1 represents a pseudogene. This CDR3 is built from 17 residues. The CDR3 spells CASSKSGPRLDTGELFF.

V and J are TRBV28 and TRBJ2-5; the D call of TRBD1 rests on TCRdb alone, since no DNA is present to check it. CDR1 and CDR2 (germline): MDHEN, SYDVKM. The length of the CDR3 is 15 residues. The CDR3 sequence is CASSHDRGRGETQYF.

The chain is built from TRBV5-1 and TRBJ2-2; TCRdb names TRBD2, which stays unverified in the absence of DNA. This CDR3 contains 16 residues. Looked up from germline, CDR1 is SGHRS and CDR2 is YFSETQ. CDR3 residues: CASSLAGIAVTGELFF.

The rearrangement joins TRBV20-1 to TRBJ2-7; the D call of TRBD2 rests on TCRdb alone, since no DNA is present to check it. CDR1 and CDR2 from the germline V gene are DFQATT and SNEGSKA (reference sequence). The CDR3 length is 15 residues. CDR3 sequence: CSAPTSGNPTHEQYF.